These T cell receptor beta chains were read from a single sample in a study of blood T cell repertoires in COVID-19. Using immunoSEQ multiplex PCR, the repertoire was profiled, and TCRdb retains in-frame clones only, with some absent. The table lists 40,000 or so clones, roughly nine tenths of them singletons. Sequenced sample: peripheral blood. The receptors stem from a woman aged 25-40 years in a cohort sampled during active COVID-19. CDR3s include the opening cysteine and the closing phenylalanine or tryptophan. A D gene is named only where the DNA matches it firmly.

V	D	J	CDR3
TRBV10-3	TRBD2	TRBJ2-7	CAISGAGGPYEQYF
TRBV7-2	TRBD2	TRBJ2-1	CASSPMTSGINEQFF
TRBV7-8	.	TRBJ2-7	CASSPSSGSEQYF
TRBV6-6	.	TRBJ2-2	CASRPPGAATGELFF
TRBV11-3	TRBD2	TRBJ2-1	CASSLDLGAGLYNEQFF
TRBV12-3/TRBV12-4	TRBD2	TRBJ2-5	CASRGLPPGTQYF
TRBV24-1	.	TRBJ2-1	CATEANNEQFF
TRBV9	.	TRBJ2-1	CASTYNLENEQFF
TRBV5-4	.	TRBJ1-2	CASSFRSGYTF
TRBV12-3/TRBV12-4	.	TRBJ2-7	CASRPDRIHEQYF
TRBV6-5	TRBD2	TRBJ2-1	CASSQPTSEANEQFF
TRBV19	TRBD2	TRBJ2-1	CATLGLAPFHEQFF
TRBV29-1	.	TRBJ2-1	CSVAQSDNEQFF
TRBV14	TRBD1	TRBJ1-1	CASSQKGARAFF
TRBV29-1	TRBD2	TRBJ2-7	CSVGASGSYEQYF
TRBV29-1	TRBD2	TRBJ2-3	CSVAGGSLNTQYF
TRBV27	.	TRBJ1-2	CASSLQGRGHGYTF
TRBV5-1	.	TRBJ1-1	CASSADKLNTEAFF
TRBV7-3	.	TRBJ2-1	CASSVTINNEQFF
TRBV6-5	TRBD2	TRBJ2-7	CASRGRTSGGNEQYF
TRBV7-9	.	TRBJ1-5	CASSYRGETTKRKPQHF
TRBV11-2	.	TRBJ2-2	CASSPIVGGLFF
TRBV19	.	TRBJ2-2	CASSMMGGNTGELFF
TRBV11-2	TRBD2	TRBJ2-5	CASSSGTSGRNPYQETQYF
TRBV10-1	TRBD2	TRBJ2-2	CASSISGRTGELFF
TRBV14	TRBD2	TRBJ2-3	CASSQEHSLAGGTDTQYF
TRBV5-4	.	TRBJ1-1	CASSLIGNTEAFF
TRBV7-9	.	TRBJ2-2	CASSLVPRSTGELFF
TRBV5-4	.	TRBJ2-7	CASSPSTSYEQYF
TRBV28	TRBD1	TRBJ2-5	CASSRRDREETQYF
TRBV7-9	.	TRBJ2-5	CASLATGRPETQYF
TRBV19	TRBD1	TRBJ2-1	CASRSDRGRRNEQFF
TRBV15	TRBD1	TRBJ1-5	CATSRHLQGTQPQHF
TRBV24-1	TRBD2	TRBJ2-7	CATGISGRAGGEEQYF